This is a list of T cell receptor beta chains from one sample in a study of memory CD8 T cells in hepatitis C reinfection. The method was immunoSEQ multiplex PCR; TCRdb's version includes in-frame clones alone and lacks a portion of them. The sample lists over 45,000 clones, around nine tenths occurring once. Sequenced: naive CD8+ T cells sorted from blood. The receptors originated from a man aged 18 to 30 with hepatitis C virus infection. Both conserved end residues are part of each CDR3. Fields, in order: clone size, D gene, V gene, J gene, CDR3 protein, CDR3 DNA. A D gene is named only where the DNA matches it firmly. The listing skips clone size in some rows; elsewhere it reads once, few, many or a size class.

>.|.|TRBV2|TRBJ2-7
CASLTRPHYEQYF
TGTGCCAGCCTCACGCGACCGCACTACGAGCAGTACTTC
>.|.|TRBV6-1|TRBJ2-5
CASRTLGRETQYF
TGTGCCAGCAGAACCCTTGGGAGAGAGACCCAGTACTTC
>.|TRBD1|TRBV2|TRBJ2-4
CASSVIQGAGAKNIQYF
TGTGCCAGCAGTGTCATACAGGGGGCCGGAGCCAAAAACATTCAGTACTTC
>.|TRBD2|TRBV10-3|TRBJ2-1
CASLADYNEQFF
TGTGCCAGCCTAGCGGATTACAATGAGCAGTTCTTC
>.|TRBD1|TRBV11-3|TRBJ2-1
CASSLGQGQEQFF
TGTGCCAGCAGCTTAGGACAGGGGCAGGAGCAGTTCTTC
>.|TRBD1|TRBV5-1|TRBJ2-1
CASSLAGTGYNEQFF
TGCGCCAGCAGCTTGGCCGGGACAGGGTACAATGAGCAGTTCTTC
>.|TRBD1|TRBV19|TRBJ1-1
CASSAQRDRGTEAFF
TGTGCCAGTAGTGCCCAACGGGACAGGGGAACTGAAGCTTTCTTT
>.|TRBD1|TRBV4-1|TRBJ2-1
CASSHEQGAVNEQFF
TGCGCCAGCAGCCACGAGCAGGGGGCGGTCAATGAGCAGTTCTTC
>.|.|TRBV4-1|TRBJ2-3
CASSQERSGWAADTQYF
TGCGCCAGCAGCCAAGAGAGGAGCGGTTGGGCGGCAGATACGCAGTATTTT
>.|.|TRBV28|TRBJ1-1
CASSPPGTEAFF
TGTGCCAGCAGTCCCCCGGGGACTGAAGCTTTCTTT
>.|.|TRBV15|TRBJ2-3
CATSRESGTQYF
TGTGCCACCAGCAGAGAATCAGGGACGCAGTATTTT
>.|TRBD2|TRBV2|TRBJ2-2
CASSEERGAGELFF
TGTGCCAGCAGTGAGGAGCGGGGGGCCGGGGAGCTGTTTTTT
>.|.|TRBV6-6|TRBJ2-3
CASSPDRTSITDTQYF
TGTGCCAGCAGTCCCGACAGAACATCAATCACAGATACGCAGTATTTT
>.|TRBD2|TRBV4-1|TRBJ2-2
CASTLGEGTGELFF
TGCGCCAGCACCCTGGGGGAGGGCACCGGGGAGCTGTTTTTT
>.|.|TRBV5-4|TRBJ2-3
CASSSDSDTQYF
TGTGCCAGCAGCTCGGACAGCGATACGCAGTATTTT
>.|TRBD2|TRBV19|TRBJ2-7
CASSWREGNEQYF
TGTGCCAGTAGTTGGCGGGAGGGCAACGAGCAGTACTTC
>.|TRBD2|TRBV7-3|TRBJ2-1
CASSLTGGSSYNEQFF
TGTGCCAGCAGCTTAACGGGCGGGAGCTCCTACAATGAGCAGTTCTTC
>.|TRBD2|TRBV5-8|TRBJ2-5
CASSFGLAGEETQYF
TGTGCCAGCAGCTTCGGACTAGCGGGGGAAGAGACCCAGTACTTC
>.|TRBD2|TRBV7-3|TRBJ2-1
CASSWGLAGPYNEQFF
TGTGCCAGCAGCTGGGGACTAGCGGGACCCTACAATGAGCAGTTCTTC
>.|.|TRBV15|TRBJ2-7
CATSSDAGAREQYF
TGTGCCACCAGCAGCGACGCGGGGGCGCGTGAGCAGTACTTC
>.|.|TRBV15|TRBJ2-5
CATSRVGTGSPETQYF
TGTGCCACCAGCAGAGTCGGTACAGGGTCCCCAGAGACCCAGTACTTC
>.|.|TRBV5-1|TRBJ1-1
CASTSGGDSTEAFF
TGCGCCAGCACCTCTGGCGGGGATAGCACTGAAGCTTTCTTT
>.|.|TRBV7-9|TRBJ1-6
CASEEEGRYNSPLHF
TGTGCCAGCGAAGAGGAGGGACGGTATAATTCACCCCTCCACTTT
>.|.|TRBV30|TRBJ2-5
CAWNVQSGSSETQYF
TGTGCCTGGAACGTCCAATCGGGATCCTCGGAGACCCAGTACTTC
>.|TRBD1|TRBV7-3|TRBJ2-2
CASSLAQGAYTGELFF
TGTGCCAGCAGCTTAGCACAGGGGGCGTACACCGGGGAGCTGTTTTTT
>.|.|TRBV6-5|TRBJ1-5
CASSSGLPQHF
TGTGCCAGCAGTTCCGGTTTGCCCCAGCATTTT
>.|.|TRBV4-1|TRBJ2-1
CASSHVSSEGGGEQFF
TGCGCCAGCAGCCACGTCTCTTCGGAGGGGGGGGGTGAGCAGTTCTTC
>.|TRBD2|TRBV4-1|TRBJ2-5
CASSQASGGGETQYF
TGCGCCAGCAGCCAAGCTAGCGGGGGCGGGGAGACCCAGTACTTC
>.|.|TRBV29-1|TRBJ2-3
CSVEGLSDKKSTDTQYF
TGCAGCGTTGAAGGTTTGTCGGACAAAAAAAGCACAGATACGCAGTATTTT
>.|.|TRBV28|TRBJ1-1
CASSFSRAEAFF
TGTGCCAGCAGTTTTAGCAGGGCTGAAGCTTTCTTT
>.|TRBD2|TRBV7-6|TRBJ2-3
CASSLLGGSGGRDTQYF
TGTGCCAGTAGCTTACTGGGTGGTAGCGGGGGCCGGGATACGCAGTATTTT
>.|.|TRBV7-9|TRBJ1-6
CASSSEGGGNSPLHF
TGTGCCAGCAGCAGCGAAGGGGGTGGGAATTCACCCCTCCACTTT
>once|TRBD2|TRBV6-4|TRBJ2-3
CASSDLAGGTDTQYF
TGTGCCAGCAGTGACTTAGCGGGTGGGACAGATACGCAGTATTTT
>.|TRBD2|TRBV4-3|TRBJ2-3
CASSQDSSGGAGRTQYF
TGCGCCAGCAGCCAAGATTCCAGCGGGGGGGCGGGTCGGACGCAGTATTTT
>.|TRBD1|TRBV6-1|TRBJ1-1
CASSELRTGSTTEAFF
TGTGCCAGCAGTGAACTCCGGACAGGTTCGACCACTGAAGCTTTCTTT
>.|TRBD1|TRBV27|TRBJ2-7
CASSEGTGELEQYF
TGTGCCAGCAGTGAAGGGACAGGGGAACTCGAGCAGTACTTC
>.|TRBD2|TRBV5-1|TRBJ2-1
CASSPLSASGGSYNEQFF
TGCGCCAGCAGCCCGCTGAGCGCGAGCGGGGGGTCCTACAATGAGCAGTTCTTC
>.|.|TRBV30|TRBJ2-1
CAWSVPSLTDYNEQFF
TGTGCCTGGAGTGTACCCTCCCTGACAGACTACAATGAGCAGTTCTTC
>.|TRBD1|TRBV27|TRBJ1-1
CASTPGGPATEAFF
TGTGCCAGCACCCCAGGGGGCCCAGCCACTGAAGCTTTCTTT
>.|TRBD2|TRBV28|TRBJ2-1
CASSPSGGNEQFF
TGTGCCAGCAGCCCCTCCGGGGGGAATGAGCAGTTCTTC
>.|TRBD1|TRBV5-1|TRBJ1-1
CASSLGAGGNMNTEAFF
TGCGCCAGCAGCTTGGGGGCAGGGGGCAACATGAACACTGAAGCTTTCTTT
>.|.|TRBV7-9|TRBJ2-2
CASSLENKNTGELFF
TGTGCCAGCAGCTTAGAGAACAAGAACACCGGGGAGCTGTTTTTT
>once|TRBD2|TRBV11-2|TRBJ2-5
CASSFTGGAETQYF
TGTGCCAGCAGCTTTACGGGGGGTGCAGAGACCCAGTACTTC
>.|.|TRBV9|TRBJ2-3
CASSVGVRASTDTQYF
TGTGCCAGCAGCGTAGGGGTCAGGGCTAGCACAGATACGCAGTATTTT
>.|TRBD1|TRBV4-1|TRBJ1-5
CASSQDGQGDNQPQHF
TGCGCCAGCAGCCAAGATGGACAGGGAGACAATCAGCCCCAGCATTTT
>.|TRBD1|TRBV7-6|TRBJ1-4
CASSSTGTANEKLFF
TGTGCCAGCAGCTCCACCGGGACAGCTAATGAAAAACTGTTTTTT
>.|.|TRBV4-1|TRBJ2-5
CASSQGGASGVQETQYF
TGCGCCAGCAGCCAAGGGGGGGCTAGCGGAGTACAAGAGACCCAGTACTTC
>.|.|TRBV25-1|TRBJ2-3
CASSERRSTDTQYF
TGTGCCAGCAGTGAAAGGAGGAGCACAGATACGCAGTATTTT
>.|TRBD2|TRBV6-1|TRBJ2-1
CASSELGREGEQFF
TGTGCCAGCAGTGAACTGGGTAGGGAGGGTGAGCAGTTCTTC